This TCR beta chain was documented in a study of CD8+ T cells in alopecia areata (dated by TCRdb to about 2018). With respect to the entire study: The treated patients, all with moderate-to-severe alopecia areata, were enrolled in an open-label pilot trial of oral tofacitinib given at 5 to 10 mg twice daily. Patients stayed on tofacitinib for 6 to 18 months and then had 6 months of follow-up off drug so that delayed response and recurrence could be assessed. In both human patients and the C3H/HeJ mouse model, the study applied high-throughput TCRbeta sequencing to look at T cell clonal expansion in alopecia areata. Human TCRbeta sequencing covered scalp tissue and sorted CD4+ and CD8+ peripheral blood T cells from patchy and totalis/universalis alopecia areata patients and healthy controls. Biopsies were taken from tofacitinib-treated patients at baseline and at 4 and 24 weeks of treatment, and a later scalp biopsy was taken in several of the tofacitinib-treated patients. Scalp clonality was compared among normal scalp (n=4), patchy alopecia areata scalp (n=8), and alopecia totalis/universalis scalp (n=8). RNA came from the PAXgene miRNA kit for fixed scalp, the miRNeasy kit for PBMCs, and the RNeasy kit for mouse skin. immunoSEQ multiplex PCR using 35 Vbeta forward primers and 13 Jbeta reverse primers was used to amplify TCRbeta CDR3 regions.

This clone was observed a handful of times. The clone's antigen remains unknown. No much larger clone exists at a distance of one base, and base qualities are not known. Lesional scalp punch biopsies and peripheral blood were collected from alopecia areata patients. PBMCs were isolated by density centrifugation and stained for CD3, CD4 and CD8, and CD4+ and CD8+ T cells were sorted on a FACSAria. Here is what the overall study found, with its caveats: Unlike mouse skin, which is dominated by gammadelta T cells, normal human skin has resident alphabeta T cells that are also sequenced, and this complicates analysis of the scalp TCR repertoire. Compared with normal scalp, lesional scalp had higher clonality and more expanded CD8+ clones, particularly in alopecia totalis/universalis, a pattern that suggests antigenic drive. Compared with mice, TCR sequences shared between patients were less clear, possibly partly because of HLA diversity across the patient population.

Between the V and J ends, shortened by 2 bases and 3 bases respectively, the junction contains 3 bases. The germline V gene (reference sequence) yields SGHNT for CDR1 and YYREEE for CDR2. CDR3 length: 11 amino acids, cysteine to phenylalanine. Solely the CDR3 DNA is kept, with 33 bases framed from the first base. Libraries were constructed by the immunoSEQ multiplex PCR assay. To provide template for TCR sequencing, every sample had RNA extracted and reverse transcribed into cDNA. SuperScript III was used for first-strand cDNA synthesis, primed with a 2:1 mix of oligo-dT and random hexamers. A synthetic immune receptor repertoire was used to gauge amplification bias, and whatever bias remained was removed computationally. The source study handled its data this way. Raw reads were preprocessed to remove errors, and CDR3 was defined according to IMGT conventions as the region from the conserved cysteine to phenylalanine. Clonality was computed as 1 minus the Shannon entropy, with the entropy normalized by log2 of the number of productive unique TCRs. Scalp TCRbeta sequences were cross-referenced with sorted blood CD4 and CD8 repertoires so that the CD4 or CD8 identity of scalp clones could be inferred. TCRdb stores this immuneACCESS table with in-frame sequences only. Part of the clones is absent; in the studies checked, under half of the shortfall reflects unresolved V genes, and no reason is known for the rest. D and trimming come from the DNA, and the V and J calls and clone size come from that table. A total of some 110,000 clones appear in this sample, 30% to 40% of them only once. The ten largest clonotypes hold 3% to 3.5% of the sample.

This clonotype was sampled from a human donor with alopecia areata. The sequencing sample was made of CD4+ T cells sorted from blood. The V and J segments used are TRBV5-4 and TRBJ2-7; no D gene can be assigned with confidence. The nucleotide sequence is TGTGCCAGCAGCTTTGACTACGAGCAGTACTTC. Its product reads: CASSFDYEQYF.